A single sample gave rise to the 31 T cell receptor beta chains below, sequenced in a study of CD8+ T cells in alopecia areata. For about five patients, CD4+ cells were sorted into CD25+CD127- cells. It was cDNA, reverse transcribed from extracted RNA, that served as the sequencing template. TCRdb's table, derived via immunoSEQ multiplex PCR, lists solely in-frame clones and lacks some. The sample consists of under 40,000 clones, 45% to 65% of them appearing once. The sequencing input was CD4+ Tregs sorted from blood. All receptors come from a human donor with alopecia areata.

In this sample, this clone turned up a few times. The CDR3 loop reads CASSRGLGETQYF. In DNA, the CDR3 is TGTGCCAGCAGCCGGGGACTTGGAGAGACCCAGTACTTC. The rearrangement links TRBV7-9 to TRBJ2-5; TRBD2 is a possible D gene (6 bases). The CDR3 contains 13 residues. The ends were cut back, 5 bases at V and 4 bases at J, with 11 bases in the middle. Germline V gives CDR1 SEHNR, CDR2 FQNEAQ (reference sequence).

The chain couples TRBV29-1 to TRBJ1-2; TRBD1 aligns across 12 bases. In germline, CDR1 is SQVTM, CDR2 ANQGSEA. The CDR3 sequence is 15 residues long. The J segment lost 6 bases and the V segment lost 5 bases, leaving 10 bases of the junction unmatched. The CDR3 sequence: CSVQRGTGGANGYTF. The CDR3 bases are TGCAGCGTTCAAAGAGGGACAGGGGGCGCGAATGGCTACACCTTC. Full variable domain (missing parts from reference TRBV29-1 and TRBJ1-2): SAVISQKPSRDICQRGTSLTIQCQVDSQVTMMFWYRQQPGQSLTLIATANQGSEATYESGFVIDKFPISRPNLTFSTLTVSNMSPEDSSIYLCSVQRGTGGANGYTFGSGTRLTVV.

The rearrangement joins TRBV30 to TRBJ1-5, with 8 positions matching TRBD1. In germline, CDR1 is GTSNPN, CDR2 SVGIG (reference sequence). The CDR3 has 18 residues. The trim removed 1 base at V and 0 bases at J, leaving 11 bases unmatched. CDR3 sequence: CAWSGGTGVLYSNQPQHF. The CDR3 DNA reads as TGTGCCTGGAGTGGCGGGACAGGCGTTTTGTATAGCAATCAGCCCCAGCATTTT.

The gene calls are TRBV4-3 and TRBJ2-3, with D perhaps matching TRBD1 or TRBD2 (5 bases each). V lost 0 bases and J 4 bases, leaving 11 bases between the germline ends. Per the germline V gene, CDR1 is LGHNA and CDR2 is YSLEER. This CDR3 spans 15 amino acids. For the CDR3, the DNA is TGCGCCAGCAGCCAAGATCTAGTGGGGGCAGATACGCAGTATTTT. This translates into CASSQDLVGADTQYF.

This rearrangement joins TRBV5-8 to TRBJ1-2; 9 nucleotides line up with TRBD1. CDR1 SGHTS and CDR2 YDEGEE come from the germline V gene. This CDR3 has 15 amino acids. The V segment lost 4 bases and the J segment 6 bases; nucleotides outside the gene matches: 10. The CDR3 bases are TGTGCCAGCAGCCTACCAACAGGGGGCCCGGATGGCTACACCTTC. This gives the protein CASSLPTGGPDGYTF.

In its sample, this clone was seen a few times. Written as DNA, the CDR3 is TGTGCCAGCAGCTTACGCCGGCAGGGGGTGTACGAGCAGTACTTC. This gives the protein CASSLRRQGVYEQYF. This chain connects TRBV11-2 to TRBJ2-7, with 7 bases that match TRBD1. In germline, CDR1 is SGHAT, CDR2 FQNNGV. The CDR3 runs to 15 residues. The V segment lost 2 bases and the J segment 4 bases; nucleotides outside the gene matches: 8.

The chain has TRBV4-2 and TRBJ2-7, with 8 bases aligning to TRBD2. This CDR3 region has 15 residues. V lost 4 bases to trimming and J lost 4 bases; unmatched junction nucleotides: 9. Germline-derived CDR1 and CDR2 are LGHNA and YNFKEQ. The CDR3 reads CASSRFTSGVYEQYF. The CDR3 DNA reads TGTGCCAGCAGCCGCTTTACTAGCGGAGTGTACGAGCAGTACTTC.

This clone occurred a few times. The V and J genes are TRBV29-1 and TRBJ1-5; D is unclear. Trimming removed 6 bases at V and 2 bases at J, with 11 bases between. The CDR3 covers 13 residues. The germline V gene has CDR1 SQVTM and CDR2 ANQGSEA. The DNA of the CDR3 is TGCAGCGTCCGGGCTGCAGGCAATCAGCCCCAGCATTTT. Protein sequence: CSVRAAGNQPQHF.

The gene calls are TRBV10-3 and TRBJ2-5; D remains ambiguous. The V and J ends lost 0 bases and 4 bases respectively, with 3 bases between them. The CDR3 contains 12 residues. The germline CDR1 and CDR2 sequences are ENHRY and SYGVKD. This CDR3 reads CAISESGETQYF. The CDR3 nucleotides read TGTGCCATCAGTGAGTCTGGAGAGACCCAGTACTTC.

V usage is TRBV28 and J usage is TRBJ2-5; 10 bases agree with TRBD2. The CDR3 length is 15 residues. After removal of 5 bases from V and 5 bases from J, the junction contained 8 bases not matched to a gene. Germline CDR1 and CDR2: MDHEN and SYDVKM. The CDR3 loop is CASSHSGRARETQYF. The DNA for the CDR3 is TGTGCCAGCAGTCACAGCGGGAGGGCCCGTGAGACCCAGTACTTC.

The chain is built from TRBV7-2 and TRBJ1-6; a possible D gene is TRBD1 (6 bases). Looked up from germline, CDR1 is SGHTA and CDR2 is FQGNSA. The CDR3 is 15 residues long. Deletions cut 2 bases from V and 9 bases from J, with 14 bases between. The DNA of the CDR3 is TGTGCCAGCAGCTTACACCAGACAGGTTCTTCACCCCTCCACTTT. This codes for CASSLHQTGSSPLHF.

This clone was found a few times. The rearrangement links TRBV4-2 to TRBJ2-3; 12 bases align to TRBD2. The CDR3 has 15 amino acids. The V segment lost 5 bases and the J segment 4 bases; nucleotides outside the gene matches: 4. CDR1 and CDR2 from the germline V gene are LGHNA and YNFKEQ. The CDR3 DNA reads TGTGCCAGCAGCTCAGGACTAGCGGGACCAGATACGCAGTATTTT. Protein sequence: CASSSGLAGPDTQYF.

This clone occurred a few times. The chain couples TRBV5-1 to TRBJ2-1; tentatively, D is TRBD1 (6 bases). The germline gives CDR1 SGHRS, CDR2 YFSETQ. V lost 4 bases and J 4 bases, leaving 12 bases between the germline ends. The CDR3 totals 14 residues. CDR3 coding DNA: TGCGCCAGCAGCGTCCTGACAGGTTACAATGAGCAGTTCTTC. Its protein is CASSVLTGYNEQFF.

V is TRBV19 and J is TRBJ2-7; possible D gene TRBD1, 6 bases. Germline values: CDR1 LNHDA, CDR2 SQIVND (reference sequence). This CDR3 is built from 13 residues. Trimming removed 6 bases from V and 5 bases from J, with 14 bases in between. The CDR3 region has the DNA TGTGCCAGTAGACCCCCGCAGGGGCACGAGCAGTACTTC. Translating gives CASRPPQGHEQYF. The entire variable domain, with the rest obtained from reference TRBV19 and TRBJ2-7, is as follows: DGGITQSPKYLFRKEGQNVTLSCEQNLNHDAMYWYRQDPGQGLRLIYYSQIVNDFQKGDIAEGYSVSREKKESFPLTVTSAQKNPTAFYLCASRPPQGHEQYFGPGTRLTVT.

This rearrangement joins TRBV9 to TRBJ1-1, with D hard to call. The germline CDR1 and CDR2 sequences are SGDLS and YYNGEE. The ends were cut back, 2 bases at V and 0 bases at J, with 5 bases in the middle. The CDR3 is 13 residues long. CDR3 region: CASSVSMNTEAFF. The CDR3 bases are TGTGCCAGCAGCGTCTCTATGAACACTGAAGCTTTCTTT. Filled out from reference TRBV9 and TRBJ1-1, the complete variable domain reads DSGVTQTPKHLITATGQRVTLRCSPRSGDLSVYWYQQSLDQGLQFLIQYYNGEERAKGNILERFSAQQFPDLHSELNLSSLELGDSALYFCASSVSMNTEAFFGQGTRLTVV.

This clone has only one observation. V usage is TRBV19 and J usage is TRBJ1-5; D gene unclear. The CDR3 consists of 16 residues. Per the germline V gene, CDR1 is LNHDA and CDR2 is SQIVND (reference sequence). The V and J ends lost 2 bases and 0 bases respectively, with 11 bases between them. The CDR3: CASSIRAALSNQPQHF. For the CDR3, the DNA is TGTGCCAGTAGTATACGGGCAGCCCTTAGCAATCAGCCCCAGCATTTT. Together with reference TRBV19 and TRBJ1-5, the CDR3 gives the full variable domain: DGGITQSPKYLFRKEGQNVTLSCEQNLNHDAMYWYRQDPGQGLRLIYYSQIVNDFQKGDIAEGYSVSREKKESFPLTVTSAQKNPTAFYLCASSIRAALSNQPQHFGDGTRLSIL.

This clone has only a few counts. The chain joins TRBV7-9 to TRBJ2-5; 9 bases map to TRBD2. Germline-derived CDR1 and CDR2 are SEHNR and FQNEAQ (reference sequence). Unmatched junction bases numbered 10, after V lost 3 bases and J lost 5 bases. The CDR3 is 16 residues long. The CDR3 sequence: CASSFMSGRFGETQYF. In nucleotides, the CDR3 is TGTGCCAGCAGCTTTATGAGCGGGAGGTTCGGGGAGACCCAGTACTTC.

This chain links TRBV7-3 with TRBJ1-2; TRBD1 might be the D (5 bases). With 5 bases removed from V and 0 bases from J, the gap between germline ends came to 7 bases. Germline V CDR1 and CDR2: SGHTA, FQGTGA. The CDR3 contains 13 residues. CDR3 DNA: TGTGCCAGCAGCCCGGGGGCTAACTATGGCTACACCTTC. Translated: CASSPGANYGYTF.

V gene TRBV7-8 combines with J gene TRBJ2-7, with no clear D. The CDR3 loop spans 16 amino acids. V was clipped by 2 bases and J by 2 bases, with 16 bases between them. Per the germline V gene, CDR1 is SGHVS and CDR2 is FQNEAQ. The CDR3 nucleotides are TGTGCCAGCAGCTTACTAACTCTTACAGCTGCCTACGAGCAGTACTTC. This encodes CASSLLTLTAAYEQYF.

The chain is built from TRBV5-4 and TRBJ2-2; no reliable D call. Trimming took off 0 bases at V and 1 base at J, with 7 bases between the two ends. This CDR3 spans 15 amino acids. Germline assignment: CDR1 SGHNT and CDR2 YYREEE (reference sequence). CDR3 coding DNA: TGTGCCAGCAGCTTGGGAAGCCTGAACACCGGGGAGCTGTTTTTT. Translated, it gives CASSLGSLNTGELFF.

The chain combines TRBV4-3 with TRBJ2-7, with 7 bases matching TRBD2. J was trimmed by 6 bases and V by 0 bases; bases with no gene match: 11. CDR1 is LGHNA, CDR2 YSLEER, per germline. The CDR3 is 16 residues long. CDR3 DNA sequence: TGCGCCAGCAGCCAAGATTATCGGACTAGGGCTCTCGAGCAGTACTTC. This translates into CASSQDYRTRALEQYF.

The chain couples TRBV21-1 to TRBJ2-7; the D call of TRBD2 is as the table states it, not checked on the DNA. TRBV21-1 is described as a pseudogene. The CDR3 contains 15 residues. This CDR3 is CASSKGTSGTYEQYF. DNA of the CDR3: TGTGCCAGCAGCAAAGGGACTAGCGGAACCTACGAGCAGTACTTC.

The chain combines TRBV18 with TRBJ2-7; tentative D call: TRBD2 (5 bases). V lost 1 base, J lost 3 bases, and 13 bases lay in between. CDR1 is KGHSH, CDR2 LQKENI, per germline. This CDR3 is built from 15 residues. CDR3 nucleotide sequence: TGTGCCAGCTCACCACGTAGCCTAGGAGGCTACGAGCAGTACTTC. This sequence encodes CASSPRSLGGYEQYF.

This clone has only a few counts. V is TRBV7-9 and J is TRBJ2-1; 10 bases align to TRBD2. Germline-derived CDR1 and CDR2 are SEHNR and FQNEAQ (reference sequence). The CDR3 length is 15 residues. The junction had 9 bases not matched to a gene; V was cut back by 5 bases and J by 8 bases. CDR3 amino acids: CASSRGLAGVDEQFF. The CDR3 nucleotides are TGTGCCAGCAGCCGGGGGCTAGCGGGAGTGGATGAGCAGTTCTTC.

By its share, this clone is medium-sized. CDR3 coding DNA: TGTGCCAGCAGCCGGGACGGCTGGGGAAGTCAGCCCCAGCATTTT. Its translation is CASSRDGWGSQPQHF. The chain combines TRBV7-2 with TRBJ1-5; a weak D match, TRBD1 (5 bases). Germline CDR1 SGHTA, CDR2 FQGNSA. This CDR3 region has 15 residues. The V end lost 5 bases, the J end lost 6 bases, and 17 bases lay between the germline ends.

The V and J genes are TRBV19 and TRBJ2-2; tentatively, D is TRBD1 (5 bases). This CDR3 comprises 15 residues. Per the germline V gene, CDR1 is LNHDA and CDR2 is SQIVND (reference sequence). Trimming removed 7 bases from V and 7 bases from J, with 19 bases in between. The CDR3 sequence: CASNARAIVGGELFF. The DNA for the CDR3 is TGTGCCAGTAACGCCAGGGCTATTGTCGGCGGGGAGCTGTTTTTT.

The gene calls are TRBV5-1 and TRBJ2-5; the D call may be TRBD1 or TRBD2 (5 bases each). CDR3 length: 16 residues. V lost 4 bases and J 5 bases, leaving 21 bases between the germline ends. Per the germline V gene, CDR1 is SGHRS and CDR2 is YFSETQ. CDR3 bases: TGCGCCAGCAGCCTAGGCCGGCCGACTGAGGGGGAGACCCAGTACTTC. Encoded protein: CASSLGRPTEGETQYF.

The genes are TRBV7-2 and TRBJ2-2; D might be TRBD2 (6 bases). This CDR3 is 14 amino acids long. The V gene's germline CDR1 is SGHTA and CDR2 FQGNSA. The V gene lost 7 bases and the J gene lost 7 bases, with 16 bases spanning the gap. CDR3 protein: CASIKNNGGGELFF. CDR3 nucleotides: TGTGCCAGCATCAAAAACAACGGGGGCGGGGAGCTGTTTTTT.

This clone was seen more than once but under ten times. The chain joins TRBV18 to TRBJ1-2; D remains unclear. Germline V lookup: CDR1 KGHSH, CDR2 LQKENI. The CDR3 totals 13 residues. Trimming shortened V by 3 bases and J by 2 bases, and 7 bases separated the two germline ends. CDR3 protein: CASSPSENYGYTF. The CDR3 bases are TGTGCCAGCTCACCTTCCGAAAACTATGGCTACACCTTC.

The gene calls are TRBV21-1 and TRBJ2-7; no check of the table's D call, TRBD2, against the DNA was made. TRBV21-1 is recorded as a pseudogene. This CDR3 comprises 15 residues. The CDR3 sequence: CASSKSQRPFYEQYF. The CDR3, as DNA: TGTGCCAGCAGCAAGAGCCAGCGACCATTCTACGAGCAGTACTTC.

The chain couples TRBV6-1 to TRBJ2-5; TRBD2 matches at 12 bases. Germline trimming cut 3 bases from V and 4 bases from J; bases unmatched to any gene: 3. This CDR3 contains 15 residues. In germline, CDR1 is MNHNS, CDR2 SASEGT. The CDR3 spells CASSDMTSGRETQYF. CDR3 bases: TGTGCCAGCAGTGACATGACTAGCGGGAGAGAGACCCAGTACTTC.